This TCR beta chain was captured by sequencing in a study of control samples from healthy donors and cancer patients. Profiled with immunoSEQ multiplex PCR; TCRdb holds only in-frame clones, not every one. The table shows about 120,000 clones, with 89% occurring only once. The CDR3 is 15 residues long. Germline-derived CDR1 and CDR2 are MGHRA and YSYEKL. V lost 0 bases, J lost 6 bases, and 15 bases lay in between. The receptor was isolated from a man aged 45-60 years in good health. Sequencing was performed on blood. The chain uses TRBV4-1 and TRBJ2-7; D is ambiguous. The CDR3 region is CASSQDPWVAGEQYF. CDR3 DNA sequence: TGCGCCAGCAGCCAAGATCCTTGGGTAGCTGGCGAGCAGTACTTC.